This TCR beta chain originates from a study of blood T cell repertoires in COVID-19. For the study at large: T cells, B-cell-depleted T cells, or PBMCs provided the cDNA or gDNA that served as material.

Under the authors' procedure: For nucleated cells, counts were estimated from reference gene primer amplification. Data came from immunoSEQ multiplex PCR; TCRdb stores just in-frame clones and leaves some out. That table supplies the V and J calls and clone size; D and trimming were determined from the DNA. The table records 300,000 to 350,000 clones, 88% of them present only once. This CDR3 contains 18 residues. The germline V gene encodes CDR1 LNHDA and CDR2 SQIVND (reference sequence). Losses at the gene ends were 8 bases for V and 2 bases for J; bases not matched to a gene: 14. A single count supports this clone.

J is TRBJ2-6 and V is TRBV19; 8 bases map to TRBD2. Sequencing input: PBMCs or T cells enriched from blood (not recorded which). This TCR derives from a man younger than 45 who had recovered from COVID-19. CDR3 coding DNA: TGTGCCAGTTCCAAGGCCGGGGGGGGAAGAACTGGGGCCAACGTCCTGACTTTC. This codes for CASSKAGGGRTGANVLTF.